Sequencing of this TCR beta chain was carried out in a study of T-cell reconstitution after alpha-beta-depleted transplantation in children. This clonotype appeared many times. Germline V gene lookup returns CDR1 SGHTA and CDR2 FQGNSA. The CDR3 extends over 17 amino acids. V was cut by 2 bases and J by 4 bases, with 19 bases left in between. Preparation of the TCRbeta library was carried out with unique molecular identifiers. TCRdb itself ran the PCR reads through MiXCR, one entry per CDR3 protein. This table has 420,000 or so distinct CDR3 sequences, approximately 10% appearing once. The specimen was PBMCs from the stem cell graft donor, collected from the stem cell graft. This receptor was obtained from a human donor who donated a stem cell graft to a child with acute myeloid leukemia. The J gene is TRBJ2-3, the V gene TRBV7-2; tentatively, D is TRBD2 (5 bases). The CDR3 region is CASSLRNAGGRADTQYF. In DNA, the CDR3 is TGTGCCAGCAGCTTACGTAACGCGGGCGGAAGGGCAGATACGCAGTATTTT.